One and the same sample provided the 18 T cell receptor beta chains below, sequenced in a study of T cell responses to AZD1222 COVID-19 vaccine. Profiling relied on immunoSEQ multiplex PCR, and the TCRdb table lists in-frame clones only, not all of them. The repertoire holds around 180,000 clones, with over 80% as singletons. The input for sequencing was peripheral blood, taken on day 0 of MenACWY control vaccination. The receptors stem from an adult in good health.

The chain has TRBV27 and TRBJ2-2; 10 positions match TRBD2. Germline V gene lookup returns CDR1 MNHEY and CDR2 SMNVEV (reference sequence). The CDR3 runs to 16 residues. V lost 6 bases, J lost 5 bases, and 9 bases stayed unmatched. This CDR3 is CASSSLSGRATGELFF. In nucleotides, the CDR3 is TGTGCCAGCAGCTCCTTGAGCGGGAGGGCGACCGGGGAGCTGTTTTTT.

The rearrangement uses TRBV27 and TRBJ2-7; D is perhaps TRBD2 (6 bases). V lost 3 bases to trimming and J lost 4 bases, with 13 bases between them. The CDR3 runs 14 residues. Germline CDR1 is MNHEY and CDR2 is SMNVEV (reference sequence). The CDR3 nucleotides are TGTGCCAGCAGTTTCCGGACTACCTCATACGAGCAGTACTTC. As protein: CASSFRTTSYEQYF.

This clone was recorded only once. The genes are TRBV7-3 and TRBJ2-3; 7 bases are shared with TRBD2. J gave up 6 bases and V 4 bases, and 4 bases lay outside the gene matches. The V gene's germline CDR1 is SGHTA and CDR2 FQGTGA. This CDR3 has 13 amino acids. The CDR3 loop reads CASSWSGADTQYF. CDR3 DNA sequence: TGTGCCAGCAGCTGGAGCGGGGCGGATACGCAGTATTTT. The full variable domain, completed using reference TRBV7-3 and TRBJ2-3, is GAGVSQTPSNKVTEKGKYVELRCDPISGHTALYWYRQSLGQGPEFLIYFQGTGAADDSGLPNDRFFAVRPEGSVSTLKIQRTERGDSAVYLCASSWSGADTQYFGPGTRLTVL.

This sequence joins TRBV4-1 and TRBJ1-4, with D tentatively TRBD1 (5 bases). Germline V CDR1 and CDR2: MGHRA, YSYEKL. There are 14 residues in the CDR3. The V end lost 4 bases, the J end lost 7 bases, and 13 bases lay between the germline ends. DNA of the CDR3: TGCGCCAGCAGCCCGCTCCGGGGGGGTGAAAAACTGTTTTTT. Its translation is CASSPLRGGEKLFF.

This rearrangement joins TRBV5-1 to TRBJ1-3, with no clear D. The V end was cut by 4 bases, the J end by 4 bases, with 21 bases between. The CDR3 runs to 17 residues. Germline V gene sequence: CDR1 SGHRS, CDR2 YFSETQ. CDR3 DNA: TGCGCCAGCAGCAGAGAGACACCACCTGGGTCGGGAAACACCATATATTTT. Translated, it gives CASSRETPPGSGNTIYF.

The gene calls are TRBV3-1 (or the pseudogene TRBV3-2) and TRBJ2-5, with 8 positions matching TRBD1. Germline-derived CDR1 and CDR2 are LGHDT and YNNKEL (reference sequence). After removal of 8 bases from V and 4 bases from J, the junction contained 6 bases not matched to a gene. CDR3 size: 13 residues. The CDR3 DNA reads as TGTGCCAGCCCTTGGACAGGGAGAGAGACCCAGTACTTC. Translated: CASPWTGRETQYF.

V and J are TRBV7-9 and TRBJ1-1; maybe TRBD1 (5 bases). Trimming cost V 0 bases and J 4 bases, with 9 bases left between them. This CDR3 comprises 14 residues. Germline-derived CDR1 and CDR2 are SEHNR and FQNEAQ (reference sequence). CDR3 in DNA: TGTGCCAGCAGCTTAGCCAGGGAAGGCACTGAAGCTTTCTTT. This sequence encodes CASSLAREGTEAFF. Variable domain in full (rest from reference TRBV7-9 and TRBJ1-1): DTGVSQNPRHKITKRGQNVTFRCDPISEHNRLYWYRQTLGQGPEFLTYFQNEAQLEKSRLLSDRFSAERPKGSFSTLEIQRTEQGDSAMYLCASSLAREGTEAFFGQGTRLTVV.

The chain employs TRBV11-1 and TRBJ2-7, with D possibly called TRBD1 or TRBD2 (5 bases each). The ends were cut back, 4 bases at V and 2 bases at J, with 15 bases in the middle. Germline lookup yields CDR1 SGHAT and CDR2 FQDESV (reference sequence). The CDR3 is made up of 15 amino acids. CDR3 residues: CASSSAGTPTYEQYF. The CDR3 DNA sequence: TGTGCCAGCAGCTCCGCCGGGACGCCAACCTACGAGCAGTACTTC.

The gene calls are TRBV7-2 and TRBJ2-5; D remains unclear. Germline CDR1 reads SGHTA; CDR2 reads FQGNSA. CDR3 length equals 14 residues. V was cut by 5 bases and J by 2 bases, with 12 bases left in between. CDR3 DNA sequence: TGTGCCAGCAGCCAACGGACCCTACAAGAGACCCAGTACTTC. Protein product: CASSQRTLQETQYF. Full variable domain (rest looked up from reference TRBV7-2 and TRBJ2-5): GAGVSQSPSNKVTEKGKDVELRCDPISGHTALYWYRQSLGQGLEFLIYFQGNSAPDKSGLPSDRFSAERTGGSVSTLTIQRTQQEDSAVYLCASSQRTLQETQYFGPGTRLLVL.

The chain recombines TRBV19 with TRBJ2-1; no clear D. This CDR3 region has 16 residues. CDR1 and CDR2 (germline): LNHDA, SQIVND (reference sequence). Deletions cut 0 bases from V and 0 bases from J, with 9 bases between. In nucleotides, the CDR3 is TGTGCCAGTAGTATAGATCGGGCAGGCTCCTACAATGAGCAGTTCTTC. Protein sequence: CASSIDRAGSYNEQFF.

This clone appeared once. The rearrangement joins TRBV7-2 to TRBJ1-2, with unresolved D. V was pared by 2 bases and J by 8 bases, with 6 bases between. Germline V gene lookup returns CDR1 SGHTA and CDR2 FQGNSA. The CDR3 consists of 11 residues. CDR3 amino acids: CASSLNTGYTF. The CDR3 DNA sequence: TGTGCCAGCAGCTTAAACACAGGCTACACCTTC.

The chain links TRBV6-6 to TRBJ1-1; no reliable D call. Trimming cost V 5 bases and J 1 base, with 29 bases left between them. This CDR3 has 20 amino acids. Germline lookup yields CDR1 MNHNY and CDR2 SVGAGI (reference sequence). Here the CDR3 DNA reads TGTGCCAGCAGTCAAATAAAAAATATTCCTATTCTCTCTGCGAACACTGAAGCTTTCTTT. As protein: CASSQIKNIPILSANTEAFF.

This chain uses TRBV7-9 with TRBJ1-2, with 11 bases lining up with TRBD1. Germline CDR1 reads SEHNR; CDR2 reads FQNEAQ (reference sequence). V dropped 3 bases and J dropped 3; count of bases not matched to a gene: 6. The CDR3 contains 16 residues. The CDR3: CASSLGQGVTHYGYTF. Written as DNA, the CDR3 is TGTGCCAGCAGCTTGGGACAGGGGGTTACCCACTATGGCTACACCTTC.

The rearrangement joins TRBV4-2 to TRBJ2-1; TRBD2 might be the D (5 bases). The CDR3 has 14 amino acids. In germline, CDR1 is LGHNA, CDR2 YNFKEQ. Trimming removed 5 bases at V and 8 bases at J, with 16 bases between. This CDR3 reads CASSSSLASDEQFF. The CDR3 coding sequence is TGTGCCAGCAGCTCCTCTCTAGCCTCGGATGAGCAGTTCTTC.

This clone was observed once. The rearrangement links TRBV19 to TRBJ2-7; 8 bases are shared with TRBD2. This CDR3 has 17 residues. CDR1 is LNHDA, CDR2 SQIVND, per germline (reference sequence). Losses at the gene ends were 3 bases for V and 3 bases for J; bases not matched to a gene: 13. CDR3 protein: CASSIPGGRSSGYEQYF. The CDR3 DNA sequence: TGTGCCAGTAGTATTCCGGGAGGGCGGTCTAGCGGCTACGAGCAGTACTTC.

The J gene is TRBJ2-2, the V gene TRBV9; 10 nucleotides agree with TRBD2. After removal of 3 bases from V and 1 base from J, the junction contained 6 bases not matched to a gene. Germline lookup yields CDR1 SGDLS and CDR2 YYNGEE. The CDR3 runs 17 residues. In nucleotides, the CDR3 is TGTGCCAGCAGCGCGTCTCCTAGCGGGGGGAACACCGGGGAGCTGTTTTTT. It is translated as CASSASPSGGNTGELFF.

The chain is built from TRBV5-1 and TRBJ1-1; D may be TRBD1 (6 bases). Deletions cut 0 bases from V and 8 bases from J, with 11 bases between. The CDR3 has 13 residues. Germline V gene data show CDR1 as SGHRS and CDR2 as YFSETQ. DNA for the CDR3: TGCGCCAGCAGCTTGGCAGGGGCCCTAGAAGCTTTCTTT. Translation gives CASSLAGALEAFF.

The chain couples TRBV28 to TRBJ2-5; D is possibly TRBD2 (7 bases). This CDR3 region has 16 residues. With 5 bases removed from V and 7 bases from J, the gap between germline ends came to 23 bases. Germline CDR1 and CDR2: MDHEN and SYDVKM. CDR3 bases: TGTGCCAGCAGTACAACCGGGCGGGGGCTGGAGGGGACCCAGTACTTC. It is translated as CASSTTGRGLEGTQYF.